This TCR beta chain was recorded in a study of human T cells and chemical hapten exposure. Background on the study: DPC 0.01% went on the upper back by patch test, with reading at 6 days. Affected patients, primarily female, had alopecia areata, totalis or universalis. Per-sample variation in TCR yield stemmed mainly from small pooled library volume differences.

Time point denoted: patch test 1, 2 weeks after DPC sensitization. Treatment: therapeutic diphenylcyclopropenone sensitization with weekly scalp DPC. V shed 6 bases and J 7 bases; nucleotides not matched to a gene: 12. The CDR3 has 15 amino acids. The germline gives CDR1 SGHNT, CDR2 YENEEA. Library construction involved attaching unique molecular identifiers to individual cDNA molecules, which allowed quantitative, reproducible TCR counting. MiXCR, applied by TCRdb to the RACE reads, yields one record per CDR3 protein. The sample includes around 99,000 distinct CDR3 sequences, 12% seen only once; the top ten take roughly 2%.

This TCR came from a woman aged 40 to 55 with alopecia areata. Some clones in this sample may be carry-over from other donors' samples. This chain uses TRBV11-3 with TRBJ2-1; 7 bases align to TRBD2. This material consisted of whole blood, taken in connection with sensitization to the hapten diphenylcyclopropenone (DPC). In nucleotides, the CDR3 is TGTGCCAGCAGTAGATTTGGACAAGCGGGGAATGAGCAGTTCTTC. This translates into CASSRFGQAGNEQFF.